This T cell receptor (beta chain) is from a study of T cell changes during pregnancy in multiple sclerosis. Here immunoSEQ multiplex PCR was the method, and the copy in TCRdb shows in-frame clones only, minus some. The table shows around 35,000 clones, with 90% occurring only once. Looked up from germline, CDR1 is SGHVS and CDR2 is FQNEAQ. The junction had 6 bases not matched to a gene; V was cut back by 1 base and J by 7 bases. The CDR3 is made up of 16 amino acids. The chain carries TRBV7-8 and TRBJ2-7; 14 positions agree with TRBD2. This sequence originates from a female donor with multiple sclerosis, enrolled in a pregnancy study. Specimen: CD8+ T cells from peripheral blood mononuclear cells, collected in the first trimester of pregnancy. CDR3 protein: CASSLEGLAGAHEQYF. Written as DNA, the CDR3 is TGTGCCAGCAGCTTAGAGGGACTAGCGGGAGCGCATGAGCAGTACTTC.